This T cell receptor beta chain was recovered during a study of graft-versus-host responses after intestinal transplantation. The wider study: Every transplant recipient was induced with anti-thymocyte globulin, then maintained on tacrolimus and steroids for 2 to 3 years.

Using immunoSEQ multiplex PCR, the repertoire was profiled, and TCRdb retains in-frame clones only, with some absent. The sample includes 15,000 to 20,000 clones, 38% seen only once; the top ten take about 3.5%. The CDR3 has 15 amino acids. Between the trimmed V and J ends, which lost 5 bases and 4 bases, there was a span of 16 bases. The germline V gene encodes CDR1 SGDLS and CDR2 YYNGEE. There were about 200,000 CFSE-labeled responder cells plated together with about 200,000 irradiated, violet-dye-labeled stimulator cells. The sequence derives from a human patient who received an intestinal transplant. The chain employs TRBV9 and TRBJ1-3, with TRBD1 as a possible D gene (5 bases). The sequencing here drew on alloreactive CD8+ T cells from a mixed lymphocyte reaction culture, taken before intestinal transplant. Subset specified: CFSE-low proliferating T cells sorted from roughly 6-day pre-transplant mixed lymphocyte reaction (GvH or HvG direction). The CDR3 protein is CASSFTRETGNTIYF. The DNA of the CDR3 is TGTGCCAGCAGTTTCACCAGGGAGACCGGAAACACCATATATTTT. Together with reference TRBV9 and TRBJ1-3, the CDR3 gives the full variable domain: DSGVTQTPKHLITATGQRVTLRCSPRSGDLSVYWYQQSLDQGLQFLIQYYNGEERAKGNILERFSAQQFPDLHSELNLSSLELGDSALYFCASSFTRETGNTIYFGEGSWLTVV.